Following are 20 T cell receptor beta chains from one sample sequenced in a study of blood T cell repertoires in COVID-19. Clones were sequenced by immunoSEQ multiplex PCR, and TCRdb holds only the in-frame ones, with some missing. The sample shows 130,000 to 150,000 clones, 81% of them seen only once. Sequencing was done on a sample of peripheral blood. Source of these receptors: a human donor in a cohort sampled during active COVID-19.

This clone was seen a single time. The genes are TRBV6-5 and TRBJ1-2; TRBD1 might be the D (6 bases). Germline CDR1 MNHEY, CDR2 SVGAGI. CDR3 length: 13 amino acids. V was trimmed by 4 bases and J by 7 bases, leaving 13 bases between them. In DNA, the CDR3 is TGTGCCAGCAGTTCAACACGACAGGCTGGCTACACCTTC. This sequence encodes CASSSTRQAGYTF.

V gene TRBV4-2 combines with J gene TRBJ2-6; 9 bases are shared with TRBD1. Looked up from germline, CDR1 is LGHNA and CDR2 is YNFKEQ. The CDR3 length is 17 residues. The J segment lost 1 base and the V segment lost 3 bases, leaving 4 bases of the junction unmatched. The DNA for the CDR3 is TGTGCCAGCAGCCAGACAGGGGGTGAATCTGGGGCCAACGTCCTGACTTTC. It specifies CASSQTGGESGANVLTF.

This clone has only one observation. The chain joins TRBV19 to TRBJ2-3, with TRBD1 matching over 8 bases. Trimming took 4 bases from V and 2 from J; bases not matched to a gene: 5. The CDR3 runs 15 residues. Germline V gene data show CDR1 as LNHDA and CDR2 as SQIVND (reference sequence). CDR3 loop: CASSTSGGYTDTQYF. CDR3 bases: TGTGCCAGTAGTACCTCAGGGGGCTACACAGATACGCAGTATTTT.

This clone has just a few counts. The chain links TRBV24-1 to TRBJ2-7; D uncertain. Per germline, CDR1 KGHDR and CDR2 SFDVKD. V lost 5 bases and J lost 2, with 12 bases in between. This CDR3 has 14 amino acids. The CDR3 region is CATSVIRRTYEQYF. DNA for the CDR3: TGTGCCACCAGTGTTATTCGCAGGACCTACGAGCAGTACTTC.

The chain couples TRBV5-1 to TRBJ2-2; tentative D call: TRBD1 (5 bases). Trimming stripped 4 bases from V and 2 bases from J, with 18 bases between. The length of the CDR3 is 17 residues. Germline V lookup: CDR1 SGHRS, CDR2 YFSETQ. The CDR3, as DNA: TGCGCCAGCAGCAAAAAGTGGGGCCCCTTCAACACCGGGGAGCTGTTTTTT. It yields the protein CASSKKWGPFNTGELFF. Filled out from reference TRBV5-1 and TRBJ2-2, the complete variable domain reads KAGVTQTPRYLIKTRGQQVTLSCSPISGHRSVSWYQQTPGQGLQFLFEYFSETQRNKGNFPGRFSGRQFSNSRSEMNVSTLELGDSALYLCASSKKWGPFNTGELFFGEGSRLTVL.

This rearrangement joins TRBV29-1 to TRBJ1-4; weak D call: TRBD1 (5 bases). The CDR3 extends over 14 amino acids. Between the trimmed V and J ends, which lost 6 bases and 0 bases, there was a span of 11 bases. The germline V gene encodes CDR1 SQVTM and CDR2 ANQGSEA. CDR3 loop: CSVQGYATNEKLFF. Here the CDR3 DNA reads TGCAGCGTCCAGGGATATGCAACTAATGAAAAACTGTTTTTT.

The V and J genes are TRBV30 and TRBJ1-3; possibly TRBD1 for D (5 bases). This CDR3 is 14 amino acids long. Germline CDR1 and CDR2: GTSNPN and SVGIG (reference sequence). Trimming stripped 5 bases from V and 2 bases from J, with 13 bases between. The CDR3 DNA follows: TGTGCCTGGGGAGGTGCGGGGCCTGGAAACACCATATATTTT. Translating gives CAWGGAGPGNTIYF.

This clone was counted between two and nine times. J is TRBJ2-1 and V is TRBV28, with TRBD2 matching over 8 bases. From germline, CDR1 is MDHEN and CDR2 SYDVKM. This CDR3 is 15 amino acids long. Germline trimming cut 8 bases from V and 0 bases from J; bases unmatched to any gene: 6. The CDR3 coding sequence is TGTGCCAGCGCTAGCGGGTCCATCTCCTACAATGAGCAGTTCTTC. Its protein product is CASASGSISYNEQFF.

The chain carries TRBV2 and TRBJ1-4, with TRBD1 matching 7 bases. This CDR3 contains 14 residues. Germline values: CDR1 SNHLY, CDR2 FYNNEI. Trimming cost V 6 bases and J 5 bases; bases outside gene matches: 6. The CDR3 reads CASSTGEGNEKLFF. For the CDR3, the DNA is TGTGCCAGCAGCACAGGGGAAGGAAATGAAAAACTGTTTTTT. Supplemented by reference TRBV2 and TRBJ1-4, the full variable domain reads EPEVTQTPSHQVTQMGQEVILRCVPISNHLYFYWYRQILGQKVEFLVSFYNNEISEKSEIFDDQFSVERPDGSNFTLKIRSTKLEDSAMYFCASSTGEGNEKLFFGSGTQLSVL.

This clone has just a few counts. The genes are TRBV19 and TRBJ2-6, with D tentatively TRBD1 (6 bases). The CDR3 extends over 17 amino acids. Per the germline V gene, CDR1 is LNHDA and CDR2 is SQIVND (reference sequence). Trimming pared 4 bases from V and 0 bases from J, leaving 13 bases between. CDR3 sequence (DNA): TGTGCCAGTAGTAAGGGAGAGGGGGTCTCTGGGGCCAACGTCCTGACTTTC. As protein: CASSKGEGVSGANVLTF.

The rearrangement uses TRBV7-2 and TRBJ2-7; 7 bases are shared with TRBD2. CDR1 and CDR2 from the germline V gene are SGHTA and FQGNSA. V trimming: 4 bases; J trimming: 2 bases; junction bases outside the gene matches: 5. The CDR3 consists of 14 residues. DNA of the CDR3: TGTGCCAGCAGCTCACCGGGACTAACCTACGAGCAGTACTTC. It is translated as CASSSPGLTYEQYF.

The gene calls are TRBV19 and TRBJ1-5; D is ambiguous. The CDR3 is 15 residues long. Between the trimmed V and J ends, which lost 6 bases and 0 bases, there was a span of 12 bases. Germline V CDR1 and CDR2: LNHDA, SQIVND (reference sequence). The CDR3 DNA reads TGTGCCAGTAGCTACCTTGTTTATAGCAATCAGCCCCAGCATTTT. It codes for CASSYLVYSNQPQHF. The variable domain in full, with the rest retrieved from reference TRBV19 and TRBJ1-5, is DGGITQSPKYLFRKEGQNVTLSCEQNLNHDAMYWYRQDPGQGLRLIYYSQIVNDFQKGDIAEGYSVSREKKESFPLTVTSAQKNPTAFYLCASSYLVYSNQPQHFGDGTRLSIL.

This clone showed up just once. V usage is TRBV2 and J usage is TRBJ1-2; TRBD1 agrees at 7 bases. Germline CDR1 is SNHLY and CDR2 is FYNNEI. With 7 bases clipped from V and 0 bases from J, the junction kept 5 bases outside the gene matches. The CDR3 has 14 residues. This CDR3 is CASMGTAANYGYTF. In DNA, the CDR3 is TGTGCCAGCATGGGGACAGCAGCTAACTATGGCTACACCTTC.

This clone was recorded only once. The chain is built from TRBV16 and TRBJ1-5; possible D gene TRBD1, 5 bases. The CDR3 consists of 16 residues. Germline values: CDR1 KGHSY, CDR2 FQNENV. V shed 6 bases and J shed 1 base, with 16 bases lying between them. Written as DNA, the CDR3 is TGTGCCAGCAGACCTGACAGCCCCAGAAGCAATCAGCCCCAGCATTTT. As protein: CASRPDSPRSNQPQHF.

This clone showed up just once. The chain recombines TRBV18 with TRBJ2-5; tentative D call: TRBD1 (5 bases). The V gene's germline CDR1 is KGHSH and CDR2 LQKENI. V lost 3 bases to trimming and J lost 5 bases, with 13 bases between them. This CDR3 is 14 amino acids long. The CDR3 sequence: CASSPIRVGETQYF. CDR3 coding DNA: TGTGCCAGCTCACCCATCAGGGTAGGGGAGACCCAGTACTTC. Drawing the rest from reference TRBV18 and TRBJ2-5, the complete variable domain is NAGVMQNPRHLVRRRGQEARLRCSPMKGHSHVYWYRQLPEEGLKFMVYLQKENIIDESGMPKERFSAEFPKEGPSILRIQQVVRGDSAAYFCASSPIRVGETQYFGPGTRLLVL.

The CDR3 bases are TGTGCCAGCAGCGAGGAGGGACTAGCGGGAGACCCGGGCACCGGGGAGCTGTTTTTT. Its translation: CASSEEGLAGDPGTGELFF. The chain uses TRBV12-1 and TRBJ2-2; the listed D gene, TRBD2, was not tested against the DNA. TRBV12-1 is annotated as a pseudogene. The CDR3 length is 19 residues.

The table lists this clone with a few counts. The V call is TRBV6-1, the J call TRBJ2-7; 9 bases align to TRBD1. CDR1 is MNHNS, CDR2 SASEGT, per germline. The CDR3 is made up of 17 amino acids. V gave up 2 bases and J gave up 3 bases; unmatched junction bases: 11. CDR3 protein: CASSEHHTGGSIYEQYF. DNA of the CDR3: TGTGCCAGCAGTGAACACCATACAGGGGGCTCTATCTACGAGCAGTACTTC.

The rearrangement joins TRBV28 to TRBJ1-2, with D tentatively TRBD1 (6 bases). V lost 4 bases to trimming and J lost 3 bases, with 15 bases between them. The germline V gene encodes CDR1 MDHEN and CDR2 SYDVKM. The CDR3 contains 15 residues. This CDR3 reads CASSWVSGVHYGYTF. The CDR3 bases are TGTGCCAGCAGTTGGGTATCAGGGGTACACTATGGCTACACCTTC.

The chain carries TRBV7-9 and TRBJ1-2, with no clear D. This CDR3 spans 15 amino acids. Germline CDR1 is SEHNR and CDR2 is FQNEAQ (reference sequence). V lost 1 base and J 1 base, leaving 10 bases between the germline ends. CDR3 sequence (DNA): TGTGCCAGCAGCTTAGTTTCGGTCCTTAACTATGGCTACACCTTC. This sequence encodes CASSLVSVLNYGYTF.

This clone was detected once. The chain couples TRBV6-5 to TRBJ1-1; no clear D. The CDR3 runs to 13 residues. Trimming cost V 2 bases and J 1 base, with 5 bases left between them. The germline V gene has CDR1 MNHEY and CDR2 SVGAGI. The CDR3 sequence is CASSYRGNTEAFF. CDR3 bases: TGTGCCAGCAGTTACCGGGGGAACACTGAAGCTTTCTTT.